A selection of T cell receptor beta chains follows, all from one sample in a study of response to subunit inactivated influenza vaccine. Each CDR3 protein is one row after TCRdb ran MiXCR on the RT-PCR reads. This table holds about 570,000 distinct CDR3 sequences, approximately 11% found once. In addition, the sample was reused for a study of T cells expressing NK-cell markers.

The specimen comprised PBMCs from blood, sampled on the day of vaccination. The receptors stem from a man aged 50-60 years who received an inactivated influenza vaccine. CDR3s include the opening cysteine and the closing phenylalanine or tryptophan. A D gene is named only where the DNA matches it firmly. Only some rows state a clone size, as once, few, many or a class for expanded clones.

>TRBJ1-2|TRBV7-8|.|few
CASSFNRVHYGYTF
TGTGCCAGCAGCTTTAACAGGGTTCACTATGGCTACACCTTC
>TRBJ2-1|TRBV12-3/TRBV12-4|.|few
CASSSISHEQFF
TGTGCCAGCAGTTCAATTTCGCATGAGCAGTTCTTC
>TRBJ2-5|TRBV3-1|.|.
CASSQERIVQETQYF
TGTGCCAGCAGCCAAGAAAGGATAGTCCAAGAGACCCAGTACTTC
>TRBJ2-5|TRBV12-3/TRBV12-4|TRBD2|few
CASRSGLVETQYF
TGTGCCAGCAGATCGGGACTAGTAGAGACCCAGTACTTC
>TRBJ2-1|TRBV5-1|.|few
CASSASEGGSNEQFF
TGCGCCAGCAGCGCATCGGAAGGGGGGTCAAATGAGCAGTTCTTC
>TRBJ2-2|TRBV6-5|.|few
CASSYSSATGELFF
TGTGCCAGCAGTTACTCTAGCGCCACCGGGGAGCTGTTTTTT
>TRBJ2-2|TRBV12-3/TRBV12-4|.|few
CASSSLTATGELFF
TGTGCCAGCAGTTCCCTGACAGCGACCGGGGAGCTGTTTTTT
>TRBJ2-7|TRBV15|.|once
CATSRDIGEQYF
TGTGCCACCAGCAGGGACATAGGCGAGCAGTACTTC
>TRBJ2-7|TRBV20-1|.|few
CSAREVGSANEQYF
TGCAGTGCTAGAGAGGTCGGGAGCGCTAACGAGCAGTACTTC
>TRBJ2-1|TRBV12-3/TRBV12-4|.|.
CASRMLRGPYNEQFF
TGTGCCAGCAGGATGCTCCGGGGCCCCTACAATGAGCAGTTCTTC
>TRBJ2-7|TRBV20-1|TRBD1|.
CSAGDRGNTYEQYF
TGCAGTGCTGGGGACAGGGGCAACACCTACGAGCAGTACTTC
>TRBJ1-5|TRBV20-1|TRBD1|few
CSARTDLIHGTGPSSNQPQHF
TGCAGTGCTAGAACAGACCTTATCCACGGGACAGGCCCATCTAGCAATCAGCCCCAGCATTTT
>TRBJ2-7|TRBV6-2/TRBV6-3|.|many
CASSPDSKPSYEQYF
TGTGCCAGCAGTCCCGACAGCAAACCCTCCTACGAGCAGTACTTC
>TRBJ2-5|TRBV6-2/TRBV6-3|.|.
CASSTGWKTQYF
TGTGCCAGCAGTACCGGGTGGAAGACCCAGTACTTC
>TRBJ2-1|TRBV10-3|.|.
CAISEEGIRVGEQFF
TGTGCCATCAGTGAGGAGGGAATTAGGGTCGGTGAGCAGTTCTTC
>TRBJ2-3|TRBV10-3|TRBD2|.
CAISIPGLAGADTDTQYF
TGTGCCATCAGTATACCGGGACTAGCGGGTGCCGACACAGATACGCAGTATTTT
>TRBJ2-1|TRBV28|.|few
CASSSISGGSYNEQFF
TGTGCCAGCAGTTCCATCTCTGGGGGGTCCTACAATGAGCAGTTCTTC
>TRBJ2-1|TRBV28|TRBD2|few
CASSSTPGLAGYNEQFF
TGTGCCAGCAGTTCCACCCCCGGACTAGCGGGATACAATGAGCAGTTCTTC
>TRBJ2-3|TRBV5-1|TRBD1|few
CASSWGTGGTDTQYF
TGCGCCAGCAGCTGGGGGACAGGTGGGACAGATACGCAGTATTTT
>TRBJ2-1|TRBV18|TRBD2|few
CASSPGLAGGQEQFF
TGTGCCAGCTCACCCGGACTAGCGGGGGGGCAGGAGCAGTTCTTC
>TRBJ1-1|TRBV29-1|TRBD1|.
CSGRTGVNTEAFF
TGCAGCGGTCGGACAGGGGTTAACACTGAAGCTTTCTTT
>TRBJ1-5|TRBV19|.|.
CASSLGTLAQPQHF
TGTGCCAGTAGTCTAGGGACACTGGCTCAGCCCCAGCATTTT
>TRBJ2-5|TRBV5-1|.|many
CASSLWAAVETQYF
TGCGCCAGCAGCTTGTGGGCGGCGGTAGAGACCCAGTACTTC
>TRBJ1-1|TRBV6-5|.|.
CASSYSQMGGTEAFF
TGTGCCAGCAGTTACTCGCAGATGGGGGGCACTGAAGCTTTCTTT
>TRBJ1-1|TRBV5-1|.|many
CASSQIMNTEAFF
TGCGCCAGCAGCCAAATCATGAACACTGAAGCTTTCTTT